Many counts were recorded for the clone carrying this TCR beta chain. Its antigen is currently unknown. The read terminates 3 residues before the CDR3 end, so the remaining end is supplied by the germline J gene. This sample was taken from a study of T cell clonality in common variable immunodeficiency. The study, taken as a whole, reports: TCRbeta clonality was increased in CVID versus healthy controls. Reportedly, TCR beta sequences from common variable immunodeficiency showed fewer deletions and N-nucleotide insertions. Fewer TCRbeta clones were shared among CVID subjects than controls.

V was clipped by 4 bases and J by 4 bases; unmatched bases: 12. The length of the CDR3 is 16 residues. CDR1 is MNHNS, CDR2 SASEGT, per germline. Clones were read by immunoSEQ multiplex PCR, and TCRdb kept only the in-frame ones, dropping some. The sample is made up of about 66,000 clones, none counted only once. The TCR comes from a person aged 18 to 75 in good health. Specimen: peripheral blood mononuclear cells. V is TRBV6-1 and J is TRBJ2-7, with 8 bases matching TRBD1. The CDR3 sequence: CASSAIDRGLGYEQYF. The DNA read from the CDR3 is TGTGCCAGCAGTGCAATTGACAGGGGTCTTGGGTACGAG.